Reported below is one TCR beta chain. Its antigen is still unknown. These data originate in a study of cytomegalovirus exposure and HLA in healthy donors. In the study overall: HLA-typed donors were the source of approximately 85 million unique TCRs, which an early data release held. Study-wide results and caveats: Within a later analysis, the majority of CMV-associated TCR beta chains appeared HLA-restricted.

With 4 bases clipped from V and 0 bases from J, the junction kept 8 bases outside the gene matches. Germline V gene lookup returns CDR1 MDHEN and CDR2 SYDVKM. This CDR3 contains 16 residues. Participants comprised healthy donors of bone marrow. Although they were nominally healthy when sampled, donors likely had unrecorded immune exposures. PCR employed 60 Vbeta and 13 Jbeta primers. The table came from immunoSEQ multiplex PCR; TCRdb's copy has only in-frame clones and leaves some out. The sample consists of approximately 150,000 clones, roughly 80% of them appearing once. Sequenced: PBMCs. The chain carries TRBV28 and TRBJ2-7, with TRBD1 matching 8 bases. This receptor was identified in a woman in her fifties or sixties in good health and CMV-seronegative. CDR3 nucleotides: TGTGCCAGCAGTTCCTTCGGGGACAGGAGCTCCTACGAGCAGTACTTC. Translated, it gives CASSSFGDRSSYEQYF.